The present T cell receptor beta chain was sequenced within a study of blood T cell repertoires in COVID-19. Across the whole study: The United States, Italy and Spain were the sources of the acute and convalescent COVID-19 samples. PBMCs, B-cell-depleted T cells, or T cells provided the cDNA or gDNA that made up the material.

The V gene's germline CDR1 is MDHEN and CDR2 SYDVKM. Deletions cut 5 bases from V and 3 bases from J, with 10 bases between. The CDR3 length is 13 residues. Under the authors' procedure: Reference gene primer amplification yielded estimated nucleated cell counts. Clones were read by immunoSEQ multiplex PCR, and TCRdb kept only the in-frame ones, dropping some. Clonal size and the V and J genes are those of that table, whereas D and trimming came from the DNA. This table has approximately 86,000 clones, roughly nine tenths appearing once. The V gene is TRBV28, the J gene TRBJ1-2; D remains unclear. This TCR was recovered from a man aged 45-65 years with acute or convalescent COVID-19. Sequences were obtained from peripheral blood. Written as DNA, the CDR3 is TGTGCCAGCAGTCCCCCCCATTACTATGGCTACACCTTC. Translated: CASSPPHYYGYTF.